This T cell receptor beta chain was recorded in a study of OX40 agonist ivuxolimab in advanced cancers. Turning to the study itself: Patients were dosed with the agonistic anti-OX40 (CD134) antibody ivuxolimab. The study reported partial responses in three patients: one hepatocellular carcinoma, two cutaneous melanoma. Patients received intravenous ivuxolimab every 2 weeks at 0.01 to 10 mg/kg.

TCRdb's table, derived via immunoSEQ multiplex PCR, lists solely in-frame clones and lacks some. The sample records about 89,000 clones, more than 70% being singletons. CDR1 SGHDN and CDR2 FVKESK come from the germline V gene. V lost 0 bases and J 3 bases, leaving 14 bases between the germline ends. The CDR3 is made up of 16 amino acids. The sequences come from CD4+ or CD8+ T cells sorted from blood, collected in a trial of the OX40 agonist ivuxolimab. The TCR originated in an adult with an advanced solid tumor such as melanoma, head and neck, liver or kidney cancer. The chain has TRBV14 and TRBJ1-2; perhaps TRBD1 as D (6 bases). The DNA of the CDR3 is TGTGCCAGCAGCCAAGAGTGGGACAACCCCTACTATGGCTACACCTTC. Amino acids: CASSQEWDNPYYGYTF. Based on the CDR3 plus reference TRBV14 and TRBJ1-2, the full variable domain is EAGVTQFPSHSVIEKGQTVTLRCDPISGHDNLYWYRRVMGKEIKFLLHFVKESKQDESGMPNNRFLAERTGGTYSTLKVQPAELEDSGVYFCASSQEWDNPYYGYTFGSGTRLTVV.